Following are 18 T cell receptor beta chains from one sample sequenced in a study of Ad26.COV2.S vaccination and SARS-CoV-2 variants. Assay: immunoSEQ multiplex PCR; the TCRdb copy retains only in-frame clones and omits some. The data contain approximately 300,000 clones, 85% to 90% of them singletons. The treatment: around 19 received Ad26.COV2.S at low or high dose, single or two shots; about 5 received placebo; per-sample allocation not given. The samples date from day 63 after the first vaccine or placebo injection. The sample was peripheral blood, taken in a trial of Ad26.COV2.S vaccine versus placebo. Receptors were obtained from a person aged 18-65 years who received the Ad26.COV2.S COVID-19 vaccine or a placebo.

The CDR3 sequence is CASSQDRGRTEAFF. Written as DNA, the CDR3 is TGTGCCAGCAGCCAAGACAGGGGAAGGACTGAAGCTTTCTTT. J is TRBJ1-1 and V is TRBV3-1 (or the pseudogene TRBV3-2); possible D gene TRBD1, 6 bases. CDR1 and CDR2 from the germline V gene are LGHDT and YNNKEL (reference sequence). Trimming took 0 bases from V and 5 from J, leaving 10 bases between them. The CDR3 is 14 amino acids.

The V gene is TRBV5-4, the J gene TRBJ2-7; D gene uncertain. Deletions cut 4 bases from V and 2 bases from J, with 16 bases between. In germline, CDR1 is SGHNT, CDR2 YYREEE (reference sequence). This CDR3 has 15 amino acids. The CDR3 DNA reads TGTGCCAGCAGCAGGGCAGGAGTAAGCCCCTACGAGCAGTACTTC. Translating gives CASSRAGVSPYEQYF.

The V call is TRBV7-9, the J call TRBJ2-7, with 9 bases fitting TRBD1. This CDR3 is built from 15 residues. Trimming removed 5 bases from V and 4 bases from J; junction bases left unmatched: 9. Germline V gene data show CDR1 as SEHNR and CDR2 as FQNEAQ (reference sequence). For the CDR3, the DNA is TGTGCCAGCAGCCCCGGGACAGGGTTCGGGTACGAGCAGTACTTC. Translating it yields CASSPGTGFGYEQYF.

The gene calls are TRBV3-1 (or the pseudogene TRBV3-2) and TRBJ1-3; TRBD1 is a possible D gene (6 bases). V dropped 4 bases and J dropped 4 bases, with 14 bases sitting between them. The germline gives CDR1 LGHDT, CDR2 YNNKEL (reference sequence). This CDR3 is built from 15 residues. CDR3 sequence (DNA): TGTGCCAGCAGCCTTCAGCCGGGGGCGGGAAACACCATATATTTT. Amino acid sequence: CASSLQPGAGNTIYF.

The chain has TRBV3-1 (or the pseudogene TRBV3-2) and TRBJ2-5, with a possible D match to TRBD2 (6 bases). The germline V gene has CDR1 LGHDT and CDR2 YNNKEL (reference sequence). Trimming pared 4 bases from V and 4 bases from J, leaving 13 bases between. This CDR3 region has 14 residues. The CDR3: CASSRGVWRETQYF. The CDR3 bases are TGTGCCAGCAGCCGGGGGGTCTGGAGAGAGACCCAGTACTTC.

CDR3 protein: CASSREGLYNSPLHF. CDR3 DNA: TGCGCCAGCAGCCGAGAGGGACTCTATAATTCACCCCTCCACTTT. The chain carries TRBV4-1 and TRBJ1-6, with a possible D match to TRBD1 (5 bases). Germline V gives CDR1 MGHRA, CDR2 YSYEKL. Trimming shortened V by 4 bases and J by 3 bases, and 10 bases separated the two germline ends. The CDR3 contains 15 residues.

The chain recombines TRBV19 with TRBJ2-7; D unclear. The germline V and J ends were trimmed by 4 bases and 0 bases, with 13 bases remaining between them. Germline assignment: CDR1 LNHDA and CDR2 SQIVND (reference sequence). The CDR3 runs 15 residues. The CDR3: CASSTRLGRSYEQYF. CDR3 nucleotide sequence: TGTGCCAGTAGTACACGACTCGGCCGCTCCTACGAGCAGTACTTC.

The DNA of the CDR3 is TGTGCCAGCTTTAAGGCAGGGGCTGGAAACACCATATATTTT. Its protein product is CASFKAGAGNTIYF. The V call is TRBV6-5, the J call TRBJ1-3; a possible D gene is TRBD1 (6 bases). The V gene lost 8 bases and the J gene lost 2 bases, with 13 bases spanning the gap. The CDR3 is 14 residues long. Germline CDR1 and CDR2: MNHEY and SVGAGI.

This clone was counted at least ten times. The J gene is TRBJ2-7, the V gene TRBV4-1; 11 positions agree with TRBD2. CDR3 size: 14 residues. The trim removed 5 bases at V and 5 bases at J, leaving 5 bases unmatched. The V gene's germline CDR1 is MGHRA and CDR2 YSYEKL. This CDR3 is CASSYSGGADEQYF. Here the CDR3 DNA reads TGCGCCAGCAGCTATAGCGGGGGGGCCGACGAGCAGTACTTC.

This chain connects TRBV6-5 to TRBJ1-4, with D possibly TRBD1 on 6 matching bases. From germline, CDR1 is MNHEY and CDR2 SVGAGI. CDR3 size: 14 residues. Trimming removed 4 bases at V and 7 bases at J, with 13 bases between. CDR3 sequence (DNA): TGTGCCAGCAGTTCCGGGGGGCGTGGTGAAAAACTGTTTTTT. Amino acid sequence: CASSSGGRGEKLFF.

A single count supports this clone. The chain couples TRBV30 to TRBJ1-1; D possibly corresponds to TRBD1 (6 bases). The ends were cut back, 0 bases at V and 1 base at J, with 9 bases in the middle. There are 14 residues in the CDR3. Germline CDR1 and CDR2: GTSNPN and SVGIG (reference sequence). The CDR3 DNA is TGTGCCTGGAGTGTGGTCAGGGGGAACACTGAAGCTTTCTTT. It specifies CAWSVVRGNTEAFF.

The rearrangement uses TRBV27 and TRBJ1-1; D unclear. Trimming left V 7 bases short and J 4 bases short, with 16 bases between. Germline CDR1 is MNHEY and CDR2 is SMNVEV (reference sequence). CDR3 length: 14 residues. Here the CDR3 DNA reads TGTGCCAGCATGGTAACGGTCTGGGTCACTGAAGCTTTCTTT. Translated, it gives CASMVTVWVTEAFF.

This chain uses TRBV3-1 (or the pseudogene TRBV3-2) with TRBJ2-3; D is tentatively TRBD1 or TRBD2 (6 bases each). The germline CDR1 and CDR2 sequences are LGHDT and YNNKEL (reference sequence). The V end was cut by 5 bases, the J end by 3 bases, with 15 bases between. This CDR3 has 15 amino acids. CDR3 nucleotide sequence: TGTGCCAGCAGCTCACGGGGGCGTAGGACAGATACGCAGTATTTT. Translated, it gives CASSSRGRRTDTQYF.

J is TRBJ1-2 and V is TRBV5-1, with a possible D match to TRBD1 (5 bases). The CDR3 is made up of 15 amino acids. CDR1 is SGHRS and CDR2 is YFSETQ in the germline V gene. The germline V and J ends were trimmed by 2 bases and 6 bases, with 17 bases remaining between them. CDR3 residues: CASSFAAGQGDGYTF. The CDR3 DNA follows: TGCGCCAGCAGCTTTGCCGCGGGGCAAGGCGATGGCTACACCTTC.

This chain uses TRBV19 with TRBJ2-4, with 10 bases that match TRBD1. Germline loops: CDR1 LNHDA, CDR2 SQIVND (reference sequence). The CDR3 consists of 14 residues. Losses at the gene ends were 5 bases for V and 8 bases for J; bases not matched to a gene: 6. The chain's CDR3 is CASSRDRGTDIQYF. In nucleotides, the CDR3 is TGTGCCAGTAGTCGGGACAGGGGAACGGACATTCAGTACTTC. Combining the CDR3 with reference TRBV19 and TRBJ2-4 gives the whole variable domain DGGITQSPKYLFRKEGQNVTLSCEQNLNHDAMYWYRQDPGQGLRLIYYSQIVNDFQKGDIAEGYSVSREKKESFPLTVTSAQKNPTAFYLCASSRDRGTDIQYFGAGTRLSVL.

As concerns this clone: Other DNA variants within this sample encode the same CDR3. The CDR3, as DNA: TGCAGCGTTGACAGGGGTGGAACCGGGGAGCTGTTTTTT. Translation: CSVDRGGTGELFF. The V and J genes are TRBV29-1 and TRBJ2-2; D may be TRBD1 (6 bases). The V end was cut by 3 bases, the J end by 5 bases, with 10 bases between. The CDR3 has 13 residues. The V gene's germline CDR1 is SQVTM and CDR2 ANQGSEA.

V is TRBV5-1 and J is TRBJ2-7, with a possible D match to TRBD2 (5 bases). The ends were cut back, 2 bases at V and 3 bases at J, with 12 bases in the middle. This CDR3 region has 14 residues. Looked up from germline, CDR1 is SGHRS and CDR2 is YFSETQ. For the CDR3, the DNA is TGCGCCAGCAGCTTACGGGGAACTAACTACGAGCAGTACTTC. Amino acid sequence: CASSLRGTNYEQYF.

The J gene is TRBJ1-1, the V gene TRBV27, with D maybe TRBD1 (5 bases). Germline-derived CDR1 and CDR2 are MNHEY and SMNVEV (reference sequence). The V gene lost 6 bases and the J gene lost 5 bases, with 16 bases spanning the gap. This CDR3 region has 14 residues. The CDR3 loop is CASRRHGGGTEAFF. The CDR3 DNA follows: TGTGCCAGCAGACGGCATGGGGGGGGGACTGAAGCTTTCTTT.